The clone carrying this T cell receptor beta chain was recorded a few times. The sample comes from a study of T cells in Graves' hyperthyroidism and ophthalmopathy. Per germline, CDR1 SGHTA and CDR2 FQGTGA. CDR3 size: 13 residues. V lost 2 bases and J lost 5, with 10 bases in between. There were TCR beta CDR3 regions amplified from RNA transcripts. RT-PCR in the first round (using the HTBI primer set) targeted the TCR CDR3. From the multiplex PCR reads, TCRdb called clonotypes with MiXCR, one entry per CDR3 protein. The repertoire holds about 480,000 distinct CDR3 sequences, with around an eighth as singletons.

The genes are TRBV7-3 and TRBJ2-7, with a weak D call TRBD1 (6 bases). This receptor was identified in a woman between 18 and 29 years old with Graves' hyperthyroidism. The sample consisted of blood. DNA of the CDR3: TGTGCCAGCAGCTTACATAAGGGGGACGAGCAGTACTTC. Its protein is CASSLHKGDEQYF.